This entry describes one T cell receptor beta chain. The entry originates in a study of blood T cell repertoires in COVID-19. The germline gives CDR1 LNHDA, CDR2 SQIVND (reference sequence). The CDR3 covers 13 residues. V lost 3 bases, J lost 11 bases, and 13 bases lay in between. The method was immunoSEQ multiplex PCR; TCRdb's version includes in-frame clones alone and lacks a portion of them. The sample lists around 220,000 clones; around 80% were seen once. The clonotype comes from a woman over 75 with acute or convalescent COVID-19. Sequences were obtained from peripheral blood. The chain links TRBV19 to TRBJ1-4; possibly TRBD1 for D (5 bases). The CDR3 DNA reads TGTGCCAGTAGTATTGACAGTTACGGGAAACTGTTTTTT. This encodes CASSIDSYGKLFF. Complete variable domain (other parts from reference TRBV19 and TRBJ1-4): DGGITQSPKYLFRKEGQNVTLSCEQNLNHDAMYWYRQDPGQGLRLIYYSQIVNDFQKGDIAEGYSVSREKKESFPLTVTSAQKNPTAFYLCASSIDSYGKLFFGSGTQLSVL.